This T cell receptor beta chain was profiled in a study of blood T cell repertoires in COVID-19. Generated by immunoSEQ multiplex PCR, the TCRdb table keeps only in-frame clones and is missing some. Found here are around 200,000 clones, 85% of them singletons; the top ten hold 15% to 20%. The participants were between about 18 and 90 years old and came from roughly 24 US areas. Recovered Cohort 3 donors showed two negative PCRs, clearance, or symptom resolution. V lost 0 bases and J lost 10; bases outside the gene matches: 4. Germline V gene lookup returns CDR1 SGHDT and CDR2 YYEEEE. The CDR3 is made up of 13 amino acids.

The TCR sequence derives from a man in his forties who had recovered from COVID-19. Sequenced input: PBMCs or T cells enriched from blood (not recorded which). This chain uses TRBV5-6 with TRBJ2-1, with 7 bases identical to TRBD2. The CDR3 sequence is CASSLGLAGEQFF. The CDR3 DNA reads TGTGCCAGCAGCTTGGGACTAGCAGGAGAGCAGTTCTTC.